These 28 T cell receptor beta chains were all obtained from the same sample, sequenced in a study of T-cell reconstitution after alpha-beta-depleted transplantation in children. Unique molecular identifiers tagged the TCRbeta library. TCRdb analysed the PCR reads with MiXCR anew, one entry per CDR3 protein. The sample includes some 550,000 distinct CDR3 sequences, around 19% of them seen just once. The sample in question was PBMCs from the stem cell graft donor, obtained from the stem cell graft. Receptor source: a human donor who donated a stem cell graft to a child with acute lymphoblastic leukemia.

The chain has TRBV27 and TRBJ2-7; D is possibly TRBD2 (6 bases). CDR3 size: 13 residues. In germline, CDR1 is MNHEY, CDR2 SMNVEV (reference sequence). V was shortened by 6 bases and J by 8 bases, with 17 bases between the two germline ends. The CDR3 sequence is CASRNLTRLKQYF. Here the CDR3 DNA reads TGTGCCAGCAGGAATCTGACTAGGCTGAAGCAGTACTTC.

This chain uses TRBV7-3 with TRBJ2-1; 11 bases are shared with TRBD2. Germline lookup yields CDR1 SGHTA and CDR2 FQGTGA. Trimming took 3 bases from V and 9 from J; bases not matched to a gene: 7. This CDR3 is 15 amino acids long. The CDR3 loop reads CASSFKLAGEGEQFF. The CDR3 nucleotides are TGTGCCAGCAGCTTTAAACTAGCGGGAGAGGGTGAGCAGTTCTTC.

The chain uses TRBV20-1 and TRBJ2-1; TRBD2 matches 12 bases. The V and J ends lost 3 bases and 9 bases, in that order; junction bases with no gene match: 6. Germline CDR1 reads DFQATT; CDR2 reads SNEGSKA (reference sequence). The CDR3 is 14 residues long. CDR3 in amino acids: CSARTSGRSGEQFF. CDR3 bases: TGCAGTGCTAGGACTAGCGGGAGATCGGGTGAGCAGTTCTTC.

This clonotype has a handful of counts. This chain links TRBV7-8 with TRBJ2-1; D uncertain. The CDR3 covers 15 residues. Germline loops: CDR1 SGHVS, CDR2 FQNEAQ. V gave up 0 bases and J gave up 0 bases, with 6 bases separating them. DNA of the CDR3: TGTGCCAGCAGCTTAGCGGTGCCCTCCTACAATGAGCAGTTCTTC. This gives the protein CASSLAVPSYNEQFF.

This clonotype has a count of ten or more. The chain employs TRBV5-1 and TRBJ2-1; 10 bases are shared with TRBD2. CDR3 size: 15 residues. Germline assignment: CDR1 SGHRS and CDR2 YFSETQ. The V segment lost 3 bases and the J segment 4 bases; nucleotides outside the gene matches: 4. The CDR3 nucleotides read TGCGCCAGCAGCTCGAGACTAGCGGGTTACAATGAGCAGTTCTTC. Translation gives CASSSRLAGYNEQFF.

The chain is built from TRBV12-3 or TRBV12-4 and TRBJ2-2, with D hard to call. This CDR3 has 13 residues. Trimming pared 6 bases from V and 4 bases from J, leaving 9 bases between. CDR3 region: CASSRRSTGELFF. The CDR3 DNA reads as TGTGCCAGCAGCAGAAGAAGCACCGGGGAGCTGTTTTTT.

The chain employs TRBV29-1 and TRBJ2-1; D perhaps matches TRBD1 (6 bases). This CDR3 has 13 amino acids. Per germline, CDR1 SQVTM and CDR2 ANQGSEA. V was shortened by 1 base and J by 6 bases, with 10 bases between the two germline ends. The CDR3 region has the DNA TGCAGCGTTGAAGTACAGGGCGGCAATGAGCAGTTCTTC. This translates into CSVEVQGGNEQFF.

This clonotype showed up just a few times. The chain is built from TRBV21-1 and TRBJ2-7; TRBD2 is the table's D call, not checked against the DNA. TRBV21-1 is termed a pseudogene. CDR3 length equals 13 residues. The CDR3 nucleotides are TGTGCCACTACGTTGGAGGCCAACTACGAGCAGTACTTC. It translates to CATTLEANYEQYF.

This clonotype was seen only a few times. This rearrangement joins TRBV4-1 to TRBJ2-1; D is unresolved. This CDR3 region has 15 residues. V shed 0 bases and J shed 5 bases, with 11 bases lying between them. In germline, CDR1 is MGHRA, CDR2 YSYEKL. The CDR3 is CASSQDRVLNNEQFF. The CDR3, as DNA: TGCGCCAGCAGCCAAGATAGGGTACTTAACAATGAGCAGTTCTTC.

There are many counts of this clonotype. V is TRBV2 and J is TRBJ1-1; D gene unclear. The CDR3 has 15 residues. The V gene lost 5 bases and the J gene lost 1 base, with 14 bases spanning the gap. The germline gives CDR1 SNHLY, CDR2 FYNNEI. In DNA form, the CDR3 reads TGTGCCAGCAGTTGGGTCGGGATTAGGAACACTGAAGCTTTCTTT. Its protein product is CASSWVGIRNTEAFF.

The chain recombines TRBV6-5 with TRBJ2-1, with TRBD1 as a possible D gene (6 bases). The germline V gene has CDR1 MNHEY and CDR2 SVGAGI. The V gene lost 2 bases and the J gene lost 7 bases, with 15 bases spanning the gap. This CDR3 region has 15 residues. The CDR3 DNA follows: TGTGCCAGCAGTTACGGGGACACGGGATGGAATGAGCAGTTCTTC. This codes for CASSYGDTGWNEQFF.

This clonotype was detected many times. V gene TRBV7-9 combines with J gene TRBJ1-2, with 7 nucleotides matching TRBD1. Per the germline V gene, CDR1 is SEHNR and CDR2 is FQNEAQ (reference sequence). The J segment lost 8 bases and the V segment lost 4 bases, leaving 4 bases of the junction unmatched. This CDR3 has 12 amino acids. In DNA, the CDR3 is TGTGCCAGCAGCTCCGACAGGGTCGGCTACACCTTC. This gives the protein CASSSDRVGYTF.

The chain has TRBV4-1 and TRBJ1-2; 7 nucleotides match TRBD1. Germline CDR1 and CDR2: MGHRA and YSYEKL. The CDR3 has 15 amino acids. The J segment lost 2 bases and the V segment lost 4 bases, leaving 7 bases of the junction unmatched. CDR3 DNA: TGCGCCAGCAGCCTTCCCCGGACAGGCAACTATGGCTACACCTTC. This translates into CASSLPRTGNYGYTF.

The V and J genes are TRBV12-3 or TRBV12-4 and TRBJ2-5; 9 positions agree with TRBD1. V trimming: 7 bases; J trimming: 6 bases; junction bases outside the gene matches: 9. The CDR3 extends over 14 amino acids. The CDR3 reads CASKQTGGKQTQYF. CDR3 DNA sequence: TGTGCCAGCAAACAGACAGGGGGTAAACAGACCCAGTACTTC.

The CDR3 DNA reads TGTGCCACCAGCAGAGGATCCGACACCTACTATGGCTACACCTTC. Amino acid sequence: CATSRGSDTYYGYTF. J is TRBJ1-2 and V is TRBV15; D ambiguous. Trimming removed 1 base from V and 3 bases from J, with 12 bases in between. Germline CDR1 and CDR2: LNHNV and YYDKDF (reference sequence). CDR3 size: 15 residues.

The chain combines TRBV7-9 with TRBJ2-7, with a weak D call TRBD1 (6 bases). Germline loops: CDR1 SEHNR, CDR2 FQNEAQ (reference sequence). This CDR3 contains 16 residues. V was clipped by 0 bases and J by 5 bases, with 17 bases between them. CDR3: CASSLADRAPGDEQYF. As DNA, the CDR3 is TGTGCCAGCAGCTTAGCAGATAGGGCCCCAGGGGACGAGCAGTACTTC.

This clonotype appeared a few times. The chain employs TRBV27 and TRBJ1-1; TRBD1 is a possible D gene (5 bases). With 8 bases removed from V and 2 bases from J, the gap between germline ends came to 15 bases. Germline lookup yields CDR1 MNHEY and CDR2 SMNVEV (reference sequence). The CDR3 sequence is 14 residues long. CDR3 region: CASLAGLTNTEAFF. The CDR3 DNA follows: TGTGCCAGCTTGGCGGGACTGACTAACACTGAAGCTTTCTTT.

This sequence joins TRBV20-1 and TRBJ1-1; weak D call: TRBD1 (5 bases). V was cut by 3 bases and J by 0 bases, with 14 bases left in between. The CDR3 totals 15 residues. Germline V gives CDR1 DFQATT, CDR2 SNEGSKA (reference sequence). The CDR3 coding sequence is TGCAGTGCTAGGCTTGGGGGAACTATGAACACTGAAGCTTTCTTT. Its protein is CSARLGGTMNTEAFF.

The chain links TRBV7-8 to TRBJ2-3; D is tentatively TRBD1 or TRBD2 (5 bases each). The CDR3 has 16 residues. With 5 bases removed from V and 3 bases from J, the gap between germline ends came to 18 bases. Germline CDR1 reads SGHVS; CDR2 reads FQNEAQ. As DNA, the CDR3 is TGTGCCAGCAGCCAAGGGACGGACCGGGTAACAGATACGCAGTATTTT. Its translation is CASSQGTDRVTDTQYF.

This clonotype appeared a few times. V is TRBV7-9 and J is TRBJ2-1; D is unresolved. Looked up from germline, CDR1 is SEHNR and CDR2 is FQNEAQ (reference sequence). The CDR3 loop spans 17 amino acids. V lost 2 bases and J 0 bases, leaving 14 bases between the germline ends. The CDR3: CASSLNLVSISYNEQFF. The CDR3 DNA reads TGTGCCAGCAGCTTAAATCTAGTGTCGATCTCCTACAATGAGCAGTTCTTC.

A few counts support this clonotype. This chain connects TRBV12-3 or TRBV12-4 to TRBJ1-2, with D possibly matching TRBD1 (5 bases). Between the trimmed V and J ends, which lost 7 bases and 6 bases, there was a span of 15 bases. The CDR3 runs 13 residues. The CDR3 DNA follows: TGTGCCAGCACCGATCGGGGCAATCATGGCTACACCTTC. Its protein product is CASTDRGNHGYTF.

The table lists this clonotype with a few counts. J is TRBJ2-7 and V is TRBV15; D may correspond to TRBD1 or TRBD2 (5 bases each). CDR1 and CDR2 from the germline V gene are LNHNV and YYDKDF (reference sequence). The CDR3 is 14 residues long. V was shortened by 4 bases and J by 3 bases, with 13 bases between the two germline ends. The CDR3 protein is CATSNVGTDYEQYF. The CDR3 DNA is TGTGCCACCAGCAACGTCGGGACCGACTACGAGCAGTACTTC.

Ten or more counts support this clonotype. The gene calls are TRBV7-8 and TRBJ1-2, with D uncertain. The ends were cut back, 1 base at V and 5 bases at J, with 8 bases in the middle. The length of the CDR3 is 13 residues. Germline lookup yields CDR1 SGHVS and CDR2 FQNEAQ. In nucleotides, the CDR3 is TGTGCCAGCAGCTTAGGAGTCGGATATGGCTACACCTTC. This sequence encodes CASSLGVGYGYTF.

This chain's CDR3 is CASSDSGAFVLTF. The DNA of the CDR3 is TGTGCCAGCAGTGACTCAGGGGCGTTCGTCCTGACTTTC. V is TRBV27 and J is TRBJ2-6; a possible D gene is TRBD1 (6 bases). Per the germline V gene, CDR1 is MNHEY and CDR2 is SMNVEV (reference sequence). V was pared by 5 bases and J by 12 bases, with 14 bases between. This CDR3 has 13 amino acids.

The rearrangement joins TRBV5-4 to TRBJ1-1; a possible D gene is TRBD1 (6 bases). The CDR3 runs to 13 residues. V lost 4 bases and J lost 10, with 17 bases in between. Germline CDR1 SGHNT, CDR2 YYREEE (reference sequence). CDR3: CASSSPGAGRAFF. The DNA of the CDR3 is TGTGCCAGCAGCAGCCCAGGGGCTGGACGAGCTTTCTTT.

This clonotype was detected only a few times. The chain joins TRBV20-1 to TRBJ2-7, with D maybe TRBD2 (6 bases). Germline values: CDR1 DFQATT, CDR2 SNEGSKA (reference sequence). The CDR3 totals 15 residues. The V end lost 1 base, the J end lost 4 bases, and 17 bases lay between the germline ends. CDR3 loop: CSARVGTGDFYEQYF. In nucleotides, the CDR3 is TGCAGTGCTAGAGTGGGGACGGGAGATTTTTACGAGCAGTACTTC.

The chain employs TRBV5-1 and TRBJ2-5; TRBD1 might be the D (6 bases). Germline V CDR1 and CDR2: SGHRS, YFSETQ. The V end was cut by 4 bases, the J end by 3 bases, with 13 bases between. CDR3 length equals 14 residues. This CDR3 is CASSQGTAEETQYF. CDR3 coding DNA: TGCGCCAGCAGCCAGGGGACCGCCGAAGAGACCCAGTACTTC.

This sequence joins TRBV25-1 and TRBJ2-7; 10 bases are a match to TRBD1. The trim removed 6 bases at V and 5 bases at J, leaving 4 bases unmatched. There are 13 residues in the CDR3. Germline CDR1 MGHDK, CDR2 SYGVNS. The DNA of the CDR3 is TGTGCCAGCAGCGGGACAGGGGTCCACGAGCAGTACTTC. Translating gives CASSGTGVHEQYF.